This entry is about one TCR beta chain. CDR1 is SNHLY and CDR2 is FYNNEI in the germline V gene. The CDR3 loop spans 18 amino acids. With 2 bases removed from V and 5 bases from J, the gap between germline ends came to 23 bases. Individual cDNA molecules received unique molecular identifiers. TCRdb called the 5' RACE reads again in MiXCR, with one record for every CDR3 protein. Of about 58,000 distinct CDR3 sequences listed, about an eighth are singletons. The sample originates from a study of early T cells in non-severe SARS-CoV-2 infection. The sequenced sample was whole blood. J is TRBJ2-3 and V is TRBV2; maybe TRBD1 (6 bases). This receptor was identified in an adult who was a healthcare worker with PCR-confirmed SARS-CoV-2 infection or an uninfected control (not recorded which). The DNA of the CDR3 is TGTGCCAGCAGTGAAATACTTGGGGGTAGCAAAGGGGGAGATACGCAGTATTTT. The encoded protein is CASSEILGGSKGGDTQYF.